This passage covers 31 T cell receptor beta chains from one sample sequenced in a study of T cell responses to AZD1222 COVID-19 vaccine. Assay: immunoSEQ multiplex PCR; the TCRdb copy retains only in-frame clones and omits some. The table lists about 140,000 clones, 88% of them singletons, with roughly 3% in the top ten. Sequenced here: peripheral blood, sampled on day 0 of AZD1222 vaccination. The receptors originated from an adult in good health.

The rearrangement joins TRBV14 to TRBJ2-4, with D perhaps matching TRBD2 (6 bases). The CDR3 is 14 amino acids. Trimming removed 1 base at V and 7 bases at J, with 11 bases between. CDR1 is SGHDN, CDR2 FVKESK, per germline. The CDR3 sequence: CASSQAAGSNIQYF. The CDR3 DNA reads TGTGCCAGCAGCCAAGCGGCCGGGAGTAACATTCAGTACTTC.

The CDR3: CASSPQRGLNEQFF. The CDR3, as DNA: TGTGCCAGTAGCCCACAGCGGGGATTAAATGAGCAGTTCTTC. The chain links TRBV19 to TRBJ2-1; 7 nucleotides line up with TRBD2. CDR1 and CDR2 from the germline V gene are LNHDA and SQIVND (reference sequence). V was pared by 6 bases and J by 7 bases, with 9 bases of the junction left unmatched. This CDR3 has 14 residues.

CDR3 in amino acids: CAISEIGGWNTEAFF. CDR3 bases: TGTGCCATCAGTGAGATCGGGGGCTGGAACACTGAAGCTTTCTTT. The chain carries TRBV10-3 and TRBJ1-1, with TRBD1 as a possible D gene (6 bases). The germline gives CDR1 ENHRY, CDR2 SYGVKD. The CDR3 length is 15 residues. Trimming took 2 bases from V and 1 from J, leaving 11 bases between them.

This chain connects TRBV2 to TRBJ1-3; D is undetermined. There are 14 residues in the CDR3. The germline V and J ends were trimmed by 5 bases and 0 bases, with 8 bases remaining between them. Germline assignment: CDR1 SNHLY and CDR2 FYNNEI. The CDR3 bases are TGTGCCAGCAGTTATGGGTCCTCTGGAAACACCATATATTTT. Amino acids: CASSYGSSGNTIYF.

The V call is TRBV2, the J call TRBJ1-5, with TRBD1 identical over 9 bases. The CDR3 length is 14 residues. V lost 6 bases and J lost 6; bases outside the gene matches: 6. Germline CDR1 SNHLY, CDR2 FYNNEI. The CDR3 DNA follows: TGTGCCAGCAGACTCACAGGGGGCGGTCAGCCCCAGCATTTT. Translated, it gives CASRLTGGGQPQHF. Looking up the rest from reference TRBV2 and TRBJ1-5 gives the full variable domain: EPEVTQTPSHQVTQMGQEVILRCVPISNHLYFYWYRQILGQKVEFLVSFYNNEISEKSEIFDDQFSVERPDGSNFTLKIRSTKLEDSAMYFCASRLTGGGQPQHFGDGTRLSIL.

This rearrangement joins TRBV5-8 to TRBJ1-1; D is uncertain. This CDR3 has 11 residues. Looked up from germline, CDR1 is SGHTS and CDR2 is YDEGEE. The ends were cut back, 2 bases at V and 5 bases at J, with 4 bases in the middle. This CDR3 is CASSLQTEAFF. The DNA of the CDR3 is TGTGCCAGCAGCTTACAGACTGAAGCTTTCTTT.

This CDR3 is CASSDAVSADEQYF. Written as DNA, the CDR3 is TGTGCCAGCAGCGACGCGGTAAGCGCGGACGAGCAGTACTTC. The gene calls are TRBV7-9 and TRBJ2-7; D not resolved. The V end lost 5 bases, the J end lost 5 bases, and 16 bases lay between the germline ends. This CDR3 region has 14 residues. Germline V gene lookup returns CDR1 SEHNR and CDR2 FQNEAQ (reference sequence).

This chain links TRBV4-2 with TRBJ2-5; 11 bases match TRBD2. Germline V lookup: CDR1 LGHNA, CDR2 YNFKEQ. The trim removed 0 bases at V and 2 bases at J, leaving 2 bases unmatched. The CDR3 runs to 16 residues. The CDR3 DNA sequence: TGTGCCAGCAGCCAAGAACTAGCGGGAGATCAAGAGACCCAGTACTTC. It yields the protein CASSQELAGDQETQYF.

This sequence joins TRBV3-1 (or the pseudogene TRBV3-2) and TRBJ1-2; TRBD1 aligns across 7 bases. The CDR3 runs 14 residues. The germline V gene has CDR1 LGHDT and CDR2 YNNKEL (reference sequence). The ends lost 5 bases at V and 8 bases at J; junction bases unmatched: 11. The CDR3 DNA sequence: TGTGCCAGCAGCTACCTGACAGGGACAGACGGCTACACCTTC. It yields the protein CASSYLTGTDGYTF.

The chain recombines TRBV16 with TRBJ2-1, with D tentatively TRBD1 (5 bases). Germline V gives CDR1 KGHSY, CDR2 FQNENV. CDR3 size: 14 residues. Trimming took 1 base from V and 12 from J, leaving 16 bases between them. CDR3 region: CASSQFAGSLRQFF. The CDR3 DNA reads as TGTGCCAGCAGCCAATTTGCAGGGTCCCTCCGGCAGTTCTTC.

J is TRBJ1-6 and V is TRBV7-9; 8 nucleotides align to TRBD1. This CDR3 has 16 amino acids. The germline V gene encodes CDR1 SEHNR and CDR2 FQNEAQ (reference sequence). With 5 bases clipped from V and 4 bases from J, the junction kept 7 bases outside the gene matches. The CDR3 loop reads CASSRTGGDYNSPLHF. For the CDR3, the DNA is TGTGCCAGCAGCCGAACAGGGGGTGATTATAATTCACCCCTCCACTTT.

The V gene is TRBV2, the J gene TRBJ2-5; D gene unclear. V dropped 5 bases and J dropped 3 bases, with 7 bases sitting between them. CDR1 is SNHLY and CDR2 is FYNNEI in the germline V gene. The CDR3 length is 12 residues. As DNA, the CDR3 is TGTGCCAGCAGTAGACAAGAAGAGACCCAGTACTTC. Its translation: CASSRQEETQYF.

CDR3 sequence: CASSSSEGLWDVQPQHF. CDR3 sequence (DNA): TGTGCCAGCAGCTCCTCCGAGGGGCTGTGGGACGTGCAGCCCCAGCATTTT. This sequence joins TRBV9 and TRBJ1-5, with D perhaps TRBD1 (5 bases). The CDR3 covers 17 residues. The V gene lost 4 bases and the J gene lost 7 bases, with 24 bases spanning the gap. The germline V gene has CDR1 SGDLS and CDR2 YYNGEE.

This clone has just a few counts. The chain employs TRBV28 and TRBJ1-4, with 8 bases that match TRBD1. The CDR3 has 14 residues. CDR1 and CDR2 (germline): MDHEN, SYDVKM. The junction had 13 bases not matched to a gene; V was cut back by 11 bases and J by 8 bases. For the CDR3, the DNA is TGTGCCTCCACCCCCGGGACAGGATGGGAAAAACTGTTTTTT. Its translation is CASTPGTGWEKLFF.

This rearrangement joins TRBV3-1 (or the pseudogene TRBV3-2) to TRBJ1-1; 7 nucleotides align to TRBD1. This CDR3 is built from 14 residues. J lost 5 bases, V lost 4 bases, and 7 bases had no gene match. Germline values: CDR1 LGHDT, CDR2 YNNKEL (reference sequence). The CDR3 DNA follows: TGTGCCAGCAGCCGACGGGACAGCCTGACTGAAGCTTTCTTT. Amino acids: CASSRRDSLTEAFF.

The gene calls are TRBV12-3 or TRBV12-4 and TRBJ1-2, with no clear D. V dropped 3 bases and J dropped 8 bases, with 10 bases sitting between them. The CDR3 sequence is 12 residues long. The CDR3 here is CASSFVRRGYTF. The CDR3 DNA is TGTGCCAGCAGTTTTGTTCGGCGGGGCTACACCTTC.

The chain recombines TRBV7-2 with TRBJ2-7; 8 nucleotides align to TRBD1. CDR3 length equals 14 residues. The V and J ends lost 3 bases and 5 bases, in that order; junction bases with no gene match: 6. Germline V gives CDR1 SGHTA, CDR2 FQGNSA. CDR3 amino acids: CASSLRQGANEQYF. For the CDR3, the DNA is TGTGCCAGCAGCTTGAGGCAGGGGGCCAACGAGCAGTACTTC.

Only one count was recorded for this clone. The V gene is TRBV12-3 or TRBV12-4, the J gene TRBJ1-6, with no clear D. The CDR3 length is 13 residues. V gave up 6 bases and J gave up 6 bases, with 9 bases separating them. In DNA form, the CDR3 reads TGTGCCAGCAGGGTCCTAGTTAATTCACCCCTCCACTTT. Its translation: CASRVLVNSPLHF.

This chain connects TRBV5-1 to TRBJ1-1; 7 bases match TRBD1. The CDR3 runs 16 residues. With 3 bases clipped from V and 1 base from J, the junction kept 9 bases outside the gene matches. Germline V gives CDR1 SGHRS, CDR2 YFSETQ. The CDR3 sequence is CASSYAGGVANTEAFF. The CDR3 region has the DNA TGCGCCAGCAGCTACGCAGGGGGAGTAGCGAACACTGAAGCTTTCTTT.

V is TRBV7-2 and J is TRBJ2-5; no clear D gene. Between the trimmed V and J ends, which lost 7 bases and 1 base, there was a span of 4 bases. This CDR3 has 11 amino acids. Looked up from germline, CDR1 is SGHTA and CDR2 is FQGNSA. CDR3 sequence: CASMGQETQYF. CDR3 in DNA: TGTGCCAGCATGGGCCAAGAGACCCAGTACTTC.

CDR3 amino acids: CAIPRDRGPLSNQPQHF. CDR3 coding DNA: TGTGCCATTCCCCGGGACAGGGGGCCTTTGAGCAATCAGCCCCAGCATTTT. The V and J genes are TRBV24-1 and TRBJ1-5; 12 nucleotides align to TRBD1. The trim removed 11 bases at V and 1 base at J, leaving 11 bases unmatched. The CDR3 runs 17 residues. The germline V gene encodes CDR1 KGHDR and CDR2 SFDVKD.

This clone has just one count. The chain links TRBV29-1 to TRBJ1-2, with D unclear. The CDR3 totals 8 residues. Germline CDR1 reads SQVTM; CDR2 reads ANQGSEA. V dropped 7 bases and J dropped 6 bases, with 3 bases sitting between them. As DNA, the CDR3 is TGCAGCGGAAATGGCTACACCTTC. Translation: CSGNGYTF. Combining the CDR3 with reference TRBV29-1 and TRBJ1-2 gives the whole variable domain SAVISQKPSRDICQRGTSLTIQCQVDSQVTMMFWYRQQPGQSLTLIATANQGSEATYESGFVIDKFPISRPNLTFSTLTVSNMSPEDSSIYLCSGNGYTFGSGTRLTVV.

This chain connects TRBV6-4 to TRBJ2-7; 8 nucleotides agree with TRBD1. The germline V gene encodes CDR1 MRHNA and CDR2 SNTAGT. The CDR3 has 16 amino acids. After removal of 10 bases from V and 2 bases from J, the junction contained 16 bases not matched to a gene. The CDR3 DNA follows: TGTGCCAACAACCCGAACCGGGACAGGCCCGCCTACGAGCAGTACTTC. The encoded protein is CANNPNRDRPAYEQYF.

The chain combines TRBV29-1 with TRBJ1-2; tentatively, D is TRBD1 (5 bases). The CDR3 loop spans 14 amino acids. Looked up from germline, CDR1 is SQVTM and CDR2 is ANQGSEA. V lost 1 base and J 3 bases, leaving 12 bases between the germline ends. In nucleotides, the CDR3 is TGCAGCGTTGAAGGGGGGGGTTCTCACTATGGCTACACCTTC. Its protein product is CSVEGGGSHYGYTF.

CDR3 nucleotide sequence: TGTGCCAGCAGTTTGGAGAGACAGCCCCAGCATTTT. This codes for CASSLERQPQHF. V and J are TRBV12-3 or TRBV12-4 and TRBJ1-5, with D unresolved. V was cut by 3 bases and J by 7 bases, with 7 bases left in between. The CDR3 extends over 12 amino acids.

This chain uses TRBV6-2 or TRBV6-3 with TRBJ2-5; a weak D match, TRBD1 (6 bases). This CDR3 comprises 15 residues. Germline CDR1 reads MNHEY; CDR2 reads SVGEGT. Deletions cut 7 bases from V and 5 bases from J, with 20 bases between. CDR3 region: CASNPPGQEVETQYF. For the CDR3, the DNA is TGTGCCAGCAACCCCCCGGGACAAGAGGTGGAGACCCAGTACTTC.

This chain connects TRBV28 to TRBJ2-5; D gene unclear. In germline, CDR1 is MDHEN, CDR2 SYDVKM. The ends were cut back, 5 bases at V and 4 bases at J, with 2 bases in the middle. CDR3 length: 10 amino acids. CDR3 region: CASSRETQYF. In DNA form, the CDR3 reads TGTGCCAGCAGTCGAGAGACCCAGTACTTC.

The J gene is TRBJ2-7, the V gene TRBV19, with D possibly being TRBD2 (5 bases). The germline CDR1 and CDR2 sequences are LNHDA and SQIVND (reference sequence). V was clipped by 8 bases and J by 4 bases, with 9 bases between them. CDR3 size: 11 residues. The CDR3 coding sequence is TGTGCCAGTGACTCGGGGTACGAGCAGTACTTC. The encoded protein is CASDSGYEQYF.

The rearrangement joins TRBV7-2 to TRBJ2-1; a weak D match, TRBD2 (5 bases). CDR1 and CDR2 (germline): SGHTA, FQGNSA. V dropped 2 bases and J dropped 4 bases, with 9 bases sitting between them. The CDR3 has 14 amino acids. The CDR3 loop reads CASSLRGRYNEQFF. The CDR3 nucleotides read TGTGCCAGCAGCTTAAGAGGGAGATACAATGAGCAGTTCTTC.

The CDR3 coding sequence is TGTGCCAGTATGGAGAGCGGGAGTAAGGAGACCCAGTACTTC. This sequence encodes CASMESGSKETQYF. V and J are TRBV19 and TRBJ2-5, with TRBD2 identical over 8 bases. This CDR3 region has 14 residues. The J segment lost 5 bases and the V segment lost 7 bases, leaving 9 bases of the junction unmatched. Germline CDR1 reads LNHDA; CDR2 reads SQIVND (reference sequence). Looking up the rest from reference TRBV19 and TRBJ2-5 gives the full variable domain: DGGITQSPKYLFRKEGQNVTLSCEQNLNHDAMYWYRQDPGQGLRLIYYSQIVNDFQKGDIAEGYSVSREKKESFPLTVTSAQKNPTAFYLCASMESGSKETQYFGPGTRLLVL.

The chain combines TRBV7-6 with TRBJ2-1; 7 bases are a match to TRBD2. The trim removed 1 base at V and 5 bases at J, leaving 8 bases unmatched. The CDR3 loop spans 16 amino acids. Germline values: CDR1 SGHVS, CDR2 FNYEAQ. As DNA, the CDR3 is TGTGCCAGCAGCTTAGATTGGTCCCGGGAGGACAATGAGCAGTTCTTC. Protein sequence: CASSLDWSREDNEQFF.